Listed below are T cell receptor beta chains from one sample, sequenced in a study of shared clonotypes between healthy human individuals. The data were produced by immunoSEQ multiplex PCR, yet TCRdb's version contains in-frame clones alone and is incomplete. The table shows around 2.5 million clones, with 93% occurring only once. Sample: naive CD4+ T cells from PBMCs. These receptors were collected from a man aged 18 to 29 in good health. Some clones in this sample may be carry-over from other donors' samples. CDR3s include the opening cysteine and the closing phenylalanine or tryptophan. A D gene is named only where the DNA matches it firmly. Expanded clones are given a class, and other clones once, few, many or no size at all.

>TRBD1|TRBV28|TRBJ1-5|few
TGTGCCAGCCTATGGACAGGGGGACAGCCCCAGCATTTT
CASLWTGGQPQHF
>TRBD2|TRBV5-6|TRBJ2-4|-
TGTGCCAGCAGCGGGGGGACTAGCGGGGACCTAGCCAAAAACATTCAGTACTTC
CASSGGTSGDLAKNIQYF
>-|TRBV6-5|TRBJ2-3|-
TGTGCCAGCAGTCGACCCCATCTGGACACAGATACGCAGTATTTT
CASSRPHLDTDTQYF
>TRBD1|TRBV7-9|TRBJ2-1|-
TGTGCCAGCAGCCCCCGGGACAGGGGAAGCAATGAGCAGTTCTTC
CASSPRDRGSNEQFF
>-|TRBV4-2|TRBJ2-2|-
TGTGCCAGCAGCCAAGACTCCGCCGCCGGGGAGCTGTTTTTT
CASSQDSAAGELFF
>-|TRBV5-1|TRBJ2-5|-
TGCGCCAGCAGCGCAGTACAAGAGACCCAGTACTTC
CASSAVQETQYF
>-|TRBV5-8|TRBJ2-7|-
TGTGCCAGCAGAAACAGGGCTGGCTACGAGCAGTACTTC
CASRNRAGYEQYF
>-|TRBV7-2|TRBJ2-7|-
TGTGCCAGCAGCTTAGTGTCCTGGGGGGAGCAGTACTTC
CASSLVSWGEQYF
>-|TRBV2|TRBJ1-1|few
TGTGCCAGCAGTGGAGAAGTCGACACTGAAGCTTTCTTT
CASSGEVDTEAFF
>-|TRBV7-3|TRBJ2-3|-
TGTGCCAGCAGCCCAACTGGGAAGGATACGCAGTATTTT
CASSPTGKDTQYF
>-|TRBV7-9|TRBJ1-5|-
TGTGCCAGCAGCCCCGGACAGAATCAGCCCCAGCATTTT
CASSPGQNQPQHF
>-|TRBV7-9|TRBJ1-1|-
TGTGCCAGCAGCTTAGGTCCAGGGATGAACACTGAAGCTTTCTTT
CASSLGPGMNTEAFF
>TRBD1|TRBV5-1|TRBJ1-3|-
TGCGCCAGCAGCGTGGGACAGTCCTCTGGAAACACCATATATTTT
CASSVGQSSGNTIYF
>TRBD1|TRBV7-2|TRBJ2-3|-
TGTGCCAGCAGCGATCAGGGGGCGGGAGATACGCAGTATTTT
CASSDQGAGDTQYF
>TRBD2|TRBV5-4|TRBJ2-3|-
TGTGCCAGCAGCTCCGGGACTAGCGGGAGGGCCCCAGATACGCAGTATTTT
CASSSGTSGRAPDTQYF
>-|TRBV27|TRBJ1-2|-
TGTGCCAGCAGTTTTGGTTTTTTGGGCAGGGGACAAGATGGCTACACCTTC
CASSFGFLGRGQDGYTF
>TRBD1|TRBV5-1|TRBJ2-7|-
TGCGCCAGCAGCCCGGAACGGACAGGGCGGTACGAGCAGTACTTC
CASSPERTGRYEQYF
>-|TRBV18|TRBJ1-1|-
TGTGCCAGCTCACCCGGGGGTGAAGCTGAAGCTTTCTTT
CASSPGGEAEAFF
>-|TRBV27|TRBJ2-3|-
TGTGCCAGCACCGCCACAGGGACAGATACGCAGTATTTT
CASTATGTDTQYF
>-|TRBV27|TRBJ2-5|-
TGTGCCAGGTCTGGGGGGCCCCAAGAGACCCAGTACTTC
CARSGGPQETQYF
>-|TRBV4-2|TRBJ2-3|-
TGTGCCAGCAGCCAAGAAGGGGTACCTAGCACAGATACGCAGTATTTT
CASSQEGVPSTDTQYF
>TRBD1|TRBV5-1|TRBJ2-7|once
TGCGCCAGCAGCCGCGACGGACAGGGTAGCTACGAGCAGTACTTC
CASSRDGQGSYEQYF
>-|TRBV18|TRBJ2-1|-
TGTGCCAGCTCACTCCGACAGGCGAACAATGAGCAGTTCTTC
CASSLRQANNEQFF
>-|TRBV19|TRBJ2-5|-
TGTGCCAGTAGTCGAAATAGGCAAGAGACCCAGTACTTC
CASSRNRQETQYF
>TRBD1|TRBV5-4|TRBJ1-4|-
TGTGCCAGCAGCTCGGGACAGGGGGTTGTTGAAAAACTGTTTTTT
CASSSGQGVVEKLFF
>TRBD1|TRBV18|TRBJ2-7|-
TGTGCCAGCTCACCATCTAAACAGGGGTACGAGCAGTACTTC
CASSPSKQGYEQYF
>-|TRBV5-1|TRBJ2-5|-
TGCGCCAGCAGTACGGGATTCCCGGGTGGCGGACAAGAGACCCAGTACTTC
CASSTGFPGGGQETQYF
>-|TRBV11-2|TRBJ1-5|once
TGTGCCAGCAGCCCGGGGGGGGTGCGCCCTAATCAGCCCCAGCATTTT
CASSPGGVRPNQPQHF
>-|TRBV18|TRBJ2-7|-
TGTGCCAGCTCACCAGGGTCCCACTACGAGCAGTACTTC
CASSPGSHYEQYF
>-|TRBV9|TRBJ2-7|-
TGTGCCAGCAGCGTAGAAGCAGGGCCAGACGAGCAGTACTTC
CASSVEAGPDEQYF
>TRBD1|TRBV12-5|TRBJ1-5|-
TGTGCTAGGCCGGGACAGGGGGCCATTCAGCCCCAGCATTTT
CARPGQGAIQPQHF
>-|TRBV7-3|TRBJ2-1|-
TGTGCCAGCAGCCACGGGGGCGGAATACCCTACAATGAGCAGTTCTTC
CASSHGGGIPYNEQFF
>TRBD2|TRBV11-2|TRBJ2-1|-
TGTGCCAGCAGCTTAGCCCCACTAGCGAATGAGCAGTTCTTC
CASSLAPLANEQFF
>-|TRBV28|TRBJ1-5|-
TGTGCCAGCAGTCCCCCGGGGGGGTCTGGCAATCAGCCCCAGCATTTT
CASSPPGGSGNQPQHF
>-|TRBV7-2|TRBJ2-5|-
TGTGCCAGCAGCTTAGGTCAGGGTTCAGAGACCCAGTACTTC
CASSLGQGSETQYF
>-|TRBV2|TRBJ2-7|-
TGTGCCAGCAGTGAACGAACAGCCTATAACGAGCAGTACTTC
CASSERTAYNEQYF
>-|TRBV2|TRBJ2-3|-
TGTGCCAGCGTGTGGCGAGAGGGGGGCACAGATACGCAGTATTTT
CASVWREGGTDTQYF
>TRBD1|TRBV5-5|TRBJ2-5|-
TGTGCCAGCACCCAAAGGACAGGGGGAGAGACCCAGTACTTC
CASTQRTGGETQYF
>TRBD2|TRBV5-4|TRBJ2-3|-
TGTGCCAGCAGCTCGAGACTAGCGATGAGTACAGATACGCAGTATTTT
CASSSRLAMSTDTQYF
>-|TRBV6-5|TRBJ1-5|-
TGTGCCAGCAGCTTAAGGCTGGATCAGCCCCAGCATTTT
CASSLRLDQPQHF
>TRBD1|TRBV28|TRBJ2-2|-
TGTGCCAGCAGACCCGGGACAGACACCGGGGAGCTGTTTTTT
CASRPGTDTGELFF
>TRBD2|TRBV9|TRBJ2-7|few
TGTGCCAGCAGCGTAGGACTAGCGGACTACGAGCAGTACTTC
CASSVGLADYEQYF
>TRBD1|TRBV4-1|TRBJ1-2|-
TGCGCCAGCAGCCAGACACGGACAGGGGCCTATGGCTACACCTTC
CASSQTRTGAYGYTF
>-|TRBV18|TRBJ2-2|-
TGTGCCAGCTCGCAGGACACCGGGGAGCTGTTTTTT
CASSQDTGELFF
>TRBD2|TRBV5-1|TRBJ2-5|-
TGCGCCAGCAGCTCGAAACGAACTCTAGCGGGCCAAGAGACCCAGTACTTC
CASSSKRTLAGQETQYF
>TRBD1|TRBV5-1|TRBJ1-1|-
TGCGCCAGCAGCTTGTCCGGGACAGGGTTCGGAACTGAAGCTTTCTTT
CASSLSGTGFGTEAFF
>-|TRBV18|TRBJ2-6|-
TGTGCCAGCTCAACGGGGGGCCGTTACTCTGGGGCCAACGTCCTGACTTTC
CASSTGGRYSGANVLTF
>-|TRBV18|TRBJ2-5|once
TGTGCCAGCTCACCACCCGCTGAAGAGACCCAGTACTTC
CASSPPAEETQYF
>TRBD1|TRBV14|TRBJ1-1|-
TGTGCCAGCAGCCATCTCTACAGGGGGAACACTGAAGCTTTCTTT
CASSHLYRGNTEAFF
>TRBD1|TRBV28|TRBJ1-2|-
TGTGCCAGCAGTTTAGCAGGGGGCCCCCTAAACTATGGCTACACCTTC
CASSLAGGPLNYGYTF
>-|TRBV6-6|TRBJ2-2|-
TGTGCCAGCAGTTACCTGGGGCGGACCGGGGAGCTGTTTTTT
CASSYLGRTGELFF
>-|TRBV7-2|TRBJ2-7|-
TGTGCCAGCAGCTTAGCCGGCACCGGGACCGGGAGACCCTACGAGCAGTACTTC
CASSLAGTGTGRPYEQYF
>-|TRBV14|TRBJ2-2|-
TGTGCCAGCAGCCGAGGACAAGGAACCTCTTTTTACACCGGGGAGCTGTTTTTT
CASSRGQGTSFYTGELFF
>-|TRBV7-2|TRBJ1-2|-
TGTGCCAGCAGTCTACTCGGACAGCTAGGCTACACCTTC
CASSLLGQLGYTF
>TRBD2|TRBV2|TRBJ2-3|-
TGTGCCAGCAGTGTTTTTGGCGGGAGCCTCACAGATACGCAGTATTTT
CASSVFGGSLTDTQYF
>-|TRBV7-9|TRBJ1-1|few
TGTGCCAGCAGCTTATTAGTACCCACTGAAGCTTTCTTT
CASSLLVPTEAFF
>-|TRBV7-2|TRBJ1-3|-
TGTGCCAGCAGCTTAGCGTCGAACACCATATATTTT
CASSLASNTIYF
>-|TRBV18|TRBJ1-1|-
TGTGCCAGCTCAAGCGTCGAGAACACTGAAGCTTTCTTT
CASSSVENTEAFF